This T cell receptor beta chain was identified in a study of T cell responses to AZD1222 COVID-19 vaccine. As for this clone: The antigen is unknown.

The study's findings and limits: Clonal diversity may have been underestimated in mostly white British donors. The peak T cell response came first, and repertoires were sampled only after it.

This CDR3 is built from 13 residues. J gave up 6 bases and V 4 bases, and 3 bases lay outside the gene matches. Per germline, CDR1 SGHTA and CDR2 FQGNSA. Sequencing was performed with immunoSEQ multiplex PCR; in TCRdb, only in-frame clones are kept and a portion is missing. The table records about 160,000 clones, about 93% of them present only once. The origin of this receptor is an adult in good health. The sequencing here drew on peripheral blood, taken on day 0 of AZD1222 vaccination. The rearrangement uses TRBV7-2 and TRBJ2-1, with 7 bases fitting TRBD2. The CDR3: CASSSRTSNEQFF. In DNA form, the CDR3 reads TGTGCCAGCAGCTCTAGGACTAGCAATGAGCAGTTCTTC. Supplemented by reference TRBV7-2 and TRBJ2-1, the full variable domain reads GAGVSQSPSNKVTEKGKDVELRCDPISGHTALYWYRQSLGQGLEFLIYFQGNSAPDKSGLPSDRFSAERTGGSVSTLTIQRTQQEDSAVYLCASSSRTSNEQFFGPGTRLTVL.